This TCR beta chain was recovered during a study of regulatory T cells in long-lasting Graves disease. In this sample, this clonotype turned up many times. Time point meaning: newly diagnosed GD, antithyroid drugs for less than 3 months. The authors made the TCR library using RNA they extracted from PBMCs. CDR3 regions were amplified by Arm-PCR using iRepertoire HTBI primers to build TCR beta libraries. TCRdb ran MiXCR on the multiplex PCR reads and lists one entry per CDR3 protein. The sample carries roughly 440,000 distinct CDR3 sequences, about 17% recorded once. This same sample was also taken into another study, of T cells in Graves' hyperthyroidism and ophthalmopathy.

The clonotype was recovered from a woman aged 18-35 years with Graves disease. The sample consisted of peripheral blood mononuclear cells (PBMCs), taken at new diagnosis, from a patient treated with antithyroid drugs.

The CDR3: CSAASGWGNEQFF. In DNA, the CDR3 is TGCAGTGCTGCCTCTGGGTGGGGCAATGAGCAGTTCTTC. The chain carries TRBV20-1 and TRBJ2-1; the D is unclear. Germline V gives CDR1 DFQATT, CDR2 SNEGSKA (reference sequence). This CDR3 is built from 13 residues. Trimming pared 5 bases from V and 6 bases from J, leaving 14 bases between.